Following are 31 T cell receptor beta chains from one sample sequenced in a study of vaccination effects on CD4 cells after COVID-19. Cultured cells yielded isolated CD4+ T cells after roughly 11 days. By PCR, the person was confirmed to have had SARS-CoV-2 infection between March and December 2020. Either the mRNA-1273 or the BNT162b2 vaccine was given to participants as two doses. What these receptors recognize is not known. Sequencing used immunoSEQ multiplex PCR; TCRdb keeps in-frame clones, though not all of them. The sample consists of 30,000 to 35,000 clones, roughly 80% of them appearing once. The material was CD4+ T cells from PBMCs cultured without peptide, obtained after COVID-19 vaccination. The receptors derive from a human donor who had a prior SARS-CoV-2 infection.

The chain has TRBV5-1 and TRBJ2-1, with D perhaps matching TRBD2 (6 bases). The CDR3 spans 14 residues. The ends were cut back, 4 bases at V and 9 bases at J, with 17 bases in the middle. The V gene's germline CDR1 is SGHRS and CDR2 YFSETQ. The CDR3 coding sequence is TGCGCCAGCAGCGCGACTAGTATTTGGCGTGAGCAGTTCTTC. This gives the protein CASSATSIWREQFF.

The chain employs TRBV9 and TRBJ2-1; D perhaps matches TRBD2 (5 bases). Looked up from germline, CDR1 is SGDLS and CDR2 is YYNGEE. This CDR3 is built from 15 residues. The V gene lost 3 bases and the J gene lost 7 bases, with 17 bases spanning the gap. The DNA of the CDR3 is TGTGCCAGCAGCGCCTCCCAGACTAACAAAAATGAGCAGTTCTTC. It is translated as CASSASQTNKNEQFF.

The genes are TRBV11-3 and TRBJ1-6; 9 bases fit TRBD1. Germline assignment: CDR1 SGHNT and CDR2 YENEEA. V was clipped by 7 bases and J by 8 bases; unmatched bases: 3. This CDR3 has 13 amino acids. For the CDR3, the DNA is TGTGCCAGCAACAGGGGGCAATATTCACCCCTCCACTTT. As protein: CASNRGQYSPLHF.

The chain combines TRBV4-3 with TRBJ2-7; D remains unclear. This CDR3 region has 16 residues. The V and J ends lost 0 bases and 3 bases respectively, with 15 bases between them. Germline lookup yields CDR1 LGHNA and CDR2 YSLEER. As DNA, the CDR3 is TGCGCCAGCAGCCAAGAGCTTTCTGTTCGAGGCTACGAGCAGTACTTC. It translates to CASSQELSVRGYEQYF.

This clone was observed a single time. This chain links TRBV5-4 with TRBJ2-7, with 7 bases fitting TRBD1. Unmatched junction bases numbered 14, after V lost 5 bases and J lost 6 bases. CDR1 and CDR2 from the germline V gene are SGHNT and YYREEE (reference sequence). The CDR3 contains 15 residues. The CDR3 sequence is CASSSREGALVEQYF. DNA of the CDR3: TGTGCCAGCAGTTCCCGTGAGGGGGCCTTGGTCGAGCAGTACTTC.

The V and J genes are TRBV21-1 and TRBJ2-3; TRBD2 is the table's D call, not checked against the DNA. TRBV21-1 is tagged as a pseudogene. This CDR3 has 17 amino acids. CDR3 residues: CASSEMARDYTTDTQYF. DNA for the CDR3: TGTGCCAGCAGTGAGATGGCTAGGGACTACACCACAGATACGCAGTATTTT.

The J gene is TRBJ2-7, the V gene TRBV27; TRBD2 matches 8 bases. This CDR3 region has 14 residues. Germline V gene lookup returns CDR1 MNHEY and CDR2 SMNVEV (reference sequence). J gave up 3 bases and V 3 bases, and 4 bases lay outside the gene matches. CDR3 sequence (DNA): TGTGCCAGCAGTTTTGGTCTAGCGGGCTACGAGCAGTACTTC. Amino acid sequence: CASSFGLAGYEQYF.

The chain has TRBV19 and TRBJ2-5; 7 nucleotides align to TRBD1. The CDR3 totals 14 residues. V was pared by 1 base and J by 2 bases, with 1 base of the junction left unmatched. CDR1 and CDR2 from the germline V gene are LNHDA and SQIVND (reference sequence). Here the CDR3 DNA reads TGTGCCAGTAGTATAGGGACAGGTCAAGAGACCCAGTACTTC. This translates into CASSIGTGQETQYF.

This chain uses TRBV6-1 with TRBJ2-5, with D unresolved. CDR1 is MNHNS and CDR2 is SASEGT in the germline V gene. Trimming took 3 bases from V and 3 from J, leaving 26 bases between them. The CDR3 runs 19 residues. CDR3 DNA sequence: TGTGCCAGCAGTGATTGGCCGTCGACGCAGAATCGGGTCGAAGAGACCCAGTACTTC. It codes for CASSDWPSTQNRVEETQYF.

The rearrangement links TRBV19 to TRBJ1-2; 7 bases agree with TRBD1. The CDR3 is 14 residues long. CDR1 is LNHDA, CDR2 SQIVND, per germline (reference sequence). The junction had 11 bases not matched to a gene; V was cut back by 9 bases and J by 4 bases. The CDR3 loop reads CASSHHRGGYGYTF. CDR3 DNA: TGTGCCAGCTCACATCACAGGGGAGGCTATGGCTACACCTTC. Drawing the rest from reference TRBV19 and TRBJ1-2, the complete variable domain is DGGITQSPKYLFRKEGQNVTLSCEQNLNHDAMYWYRQDPGQGLRLIYYSQIVNDFQKGDIAEGYSVSREKKESFPLTVTSAQKNPTAFYLCASSHHRGGYGYTFGSGTRLTVV.

The gene calls are TRBV19 and TRBJ1-4, with 8 positions matching TRBD1. The junction had 3 bases not matched to a gene; V was cut back by 8 bases and J by 4 bases. The CDR3 covers 13 residues. Germline loops: CDR1 LNHDA, CDR2 SQIVND (reference sequence). The CDR3 reads CASSDRGNEKLFF. The CDR3 DNA reads TGTGCCAGTTCCGACAGGGGTAATGAAAAACTGTTTTTT.

The gene calls are TRBV3-1 (or the pseudogene TRBV3-2) and TRBJ2-6, with D uncertain. Trimming removed 1 base at V and 0 bases at J, with 7 bases between. This CDR3 is built from 16 residues. Per the germline V gene, CDR1 is LGHDT and CDR2 is YNNKEL (reference sequence). The CDR3 DNA follows: TGTGCCAGCAGCCAAGTGGTGGACTCTGGGGCCAACGTCCTGACTTTC. It encodes CASSQVVDSGANVLTF.

This clone is termed medium-sized (0.01 to 0.1%). The chain carries TRBV16 and TRBJ1-2; possibly TRBD1 for D (5 bases). CDR3 size: 15 residues. Trimming removed 1 base from V and 8 bases from J, with 17 bases in between. The germline V gene encodes CDR1 KGHSY and CDR2 FQNENV. The CDR3 reads CASSQFRDGARGYTF. For the CDR3, the DNA is TGTGCCAGCAGCCAATTCAGGGACGGTGCGCGCGGCTACACCTTC. The full variable domain, with the rest looked up from reference TRBV16 and TRBJ1-2, is GEEVAQTPKHLVRGEGQKAKLYCAPIKGHSYVFWYQQVLKNEFKFLISFQNENVFDETGMPKERFSAKCLPNSPCSLEIQATKLEDSAVYFCASSQFRDGARGYTFGSGTRLTVV.

The chain combines TRBV4-2 with TRBJ2-7, with 9 bases identical to TRBD2. With 3 bases clipped from V and 1 base from J, the junction kept 7 bases outside the gene matches. This CDR3 is 16 amino acids long. Germline-derived CDR1 and CDR2 are LGHNA and YNFKEQ. This CDR3 reads CASSHLDGLASYEQYF. CDR3 DNA: TGTGCCAGCAGCCATCTCGATGGACTAGCGTCCTACGAGCAGTACTTC.

CDR3 protein: CASSQDPRVPTYEQYF. CDR3 in DNA: TGCGCCAGCAGCCAAGACCCCCGAGTTCCGACCTACGAGCAGTACTTC. This chain links TRBV4-1 with TRBJ2-7; no firm D call. Per the germline V gene, CDR1 is MGHRA and CDR2 is YSYEKL. CDR3 size: 16 residues. V lost 0 bases and J 2 bases, leaving 14 bases between the germline ends.

V usage is TRBV15 and J usage is TRBJ2-7, with D possibly being TRBD2 (6 bases). CDR3 length equals 16 residues. Germline V CDR1 and CDR2: LNHNV, YYDKDF (reference sequence). The germline V and J ends were trimmed by 2 bases and 5 bases, with 19 bases remaining between them. The CDR3 DNA reads as TGTGCCACCAGCAGACCGGGGACTCAAAGTTCGAACGAGCAGTACTTC. Translation: CATSRPGTQSSNEQYF.

The gene calls are TRBV7-9 and TRBJ2-5; 9 nucleotides line up with TRBD2. Germline CDR1 reads SEHNR; CDR2 reads FQNEAQ (reference sequence). With 5 bases clipped from V and 5 bases from J, the junction kept 6 bases outside the gene matches. This CDR3 is 14 amino acids long. CDR3 DNA sequence: TGTGCCAGCAGCGCGAGCGGGGGGATTGAGACCCAGTACTTC. Translating it yields CASSASGGIETQYF.

This chain joins TRBV5-6 and TRBJ2-7; D is unresolved. Trimming took off 2 bases at V and 2 bases at J, with 2 bases between the two ends. The CDR3 covers 11 residues. The germline gives CDR1 SGHDT, CDR2 YYEEEE. The CDR3 nucleotides are TGTGCCAGCAGCTTAACCTACGAGCAGTACTTC. The encoded protein is CASSLTYEQYF. The variable domain in full, completed from reference TRBV5-6 and TRBJ2-7, reads DAGVTQSPTHLIKTRGQQVTLRCSPKSGHDTVSWYQQALGQGPQFIFQYYEEEERQRGNFPDRFSGHQFPNYSSELNVNALLLGDSALYLCASSLTYEQYFGPGTRLTVT.

The chain has TRBV6-1 and TRBJ1-6; D not resolved. CDR3 length: 12 residues. CDR1 MNHNS and CDR2 SASEGT come from the germline V gene. Trimming pared 1 base from V and 8 bases from J, leaving 3 bases between. The CDR3 bases are TGTGCCAGCAGTGAAGTATATTCACCCCTCCACTTT. This codes for CASSEVYSPLHF.

This chain connects TRBV19 to TRBJ1-4; D may be TRBD1 (6 bases). Germline CDR1 LNHDA, CDR2 SQIVND (reference sequence). The CDR3 runs to 14 residues. V dropped 3 bases and J dropped 4 bases, with 9 bases sitting between them. The CDR3 DNA reads as TGTGCCAGTAGTATGGACAGAGGTAATGAAAAACTGTTTTTT. Its translation is CASSMDRGNEKLFF.

The rearrangement links TRBV4-2 to TRBJ2-2; TRBD2 agrees at 11 bases. Trimming cost V 4 bases and J 4 bases; bases outside gene matches: 2. This CDR3 has 15 residues. Germline loops: CDR1 LGHNA, CDR2 YNFKEQ. Here the CDR3 reads CASSRGTSGTGELFF. CDR3 DNA: TGTGCCAGCAGCCGGGGGACTAGCGGCACCGGGGAGCTGTTTTTT.

This sequence joins TRBV5-1 and TRBJ1-2; the D gene is possibly TRBD1 (6 bases). The V gene's germline CDR1 is SGHRS and CDR2 YFSETQ. CDR3 size: 14 residues. Between the trimmed V and J ends, which lost 5 bases and 1 base, there was a span of 12 bases. This CDR3 reads CASRGDIHNYGYTF. The CDR3 nucleotides are TGCGCCAGCAGGGGGGACATCCATAACTATGGCTACACCTTC.

Here the CDR3 DNA reads TGTGCCAGCAGTTACTCCGGGTTACGGAGCAATCAGCCCCAGCATTTT. Its protein product is CASSYSGLRSNQPQHF. The genes are TRBV6-5 and TRBJ1-5; D remains unclear. The V gene's germline CDR1 is MNHEY and CDR2 SVGAGI. The CDR3 consists of 16 residues. V was clipped by 0 bases and J by 1 base, with 10 bases between them.

This clone appeared once. The chain carries TRBV10-3 and TRBJ2-7, with D possibly being TRBD1 (5 bases). CDR1 and CDR2 (germline): ENHRY, SYGVKD. This CDR3 spans 12 amino acids. V lost 10 bases to trimming and J lost 0 bases, with 10 bases between them. Here the CDR3 reads CATKTDSYEQYF. CDR3 bases: TGTGCCACAAAGACAGACTCCTACGAGCAGTACTTC.

The gene calls are TRBV7-2 and TRBJ2-1; a weak D match, TRBD2 (6 bases). Germline V lookup: CDR1 SGHTA, CDR2 FQGNSA. The ends were cut back, 0 bases at V and 6 bases at J, with 9 bases in the middle. The length of the CDR3 is 14 residues. In DNA form, the CDR3 reads TGTGCCAGCAGCTTAGCGGGACTGTTCAATGAGCAGTTCTTC. Translated, it gives CASSLAGLFNEQFF. Full variable domain (remainder filled in from reference TRBV7-2 and TRBJ2-1): GAGVSQSPSNKVTEKGKDVELRCDPISGHTALYWYRQSLGQGLEFLIYFQGNSAPDKSGLPSDRFSAERTGGSVSTLTIQRTQQEDSAVYLCASSLAGLFNEQFFGPGTRLTVL.

The DNA of the CDR3 is TGCGCCAGCAGCCGGGGGGCTTTGACAGATACGCAGTATTTT. It encodes CASSRGALTDTQYF. V usage is TRBV5-1 and J usage is TRBJ2-3; weak D call: TRBD2 (7 bases). The CDR3 covers 14 residues. Trimming left V 4 bases short and J 3 bases short, with 12 bases between. Germline-derived CDR1 and CDR2 are SGHRS and YFSETQ.

This clone has more than one count but fewer than ten. The chain couples TRBV5-4 to TRBJ2-5; 11 bases are shared with TRBD2. The CDR3 extends over 16 amino acids. Germline V lookup: CDR1 SGHNT, CDR2 YYREEE (reference sequence). After removal of 3 bases from V and 3 bases from J, the junction contained 7 bases not matched to a gene. CDR3 nucleotide sequence: TGTGCCAGCAGCTCGTATAGCGGGGGGGCGGAAGAGACCCAGTACTTC. This translates into CASSSYSGGAEETQYF.

The chain combines TRBV21-1 with TRBJ2-2; the table's D gene call, TRBD1, was not cross checked with the DNA. TRBV21-1 is assigned pseudogene status. The CDR3 spans 17 residues. Here the CDR3 reads CASSKEGQGTNTGELFF. CDR3 sequence (DNA): TGTGCCAGCAGCAAAGAGGGACAGGGGACGAACACCGGGGAGCTGTTTTTT.

The CDR3 loop is CASGWGGAPDGYTF. In DNA form, the CDR3 reads TGTGCTAGTGGCTGGGGGGGAGCCCCGGATGGCTACACCTTC. This chain joins TRBV12-5 and TRBJ1-2; D is possibly TRBD1 (5 bases). Germline CDR1 is LGHNT and CDR2 is FRNRAP. With 6 bases removed from V and 6 bases from J, the gap between germline ends came to 17 bases. The CDR3 totals 14 residues.

The chain is built from TRBV18 and TRBJ2-1; 12 nucleotides line up with TRBD2. The germline V gene encodes CDR1 KGHSH and CDR2 LQKENI. J lost 10 bases, V lost 6 bases, and 7 bases had no gene match. The CDR3 has 14 amino acids. CDR3: CASSLGGLAGEQFF. As DNA, the CDR3 is TGTGCCAGCTCCCTAGGTGGACTAGCGGGAGAGCAGTTCTTC. The full variable domain, rest sourced from reference TRBV18 and TRBJ2-1, is NAGVMQNPRHLVRRRGQEARLRCSPMKGHSHVYWYRQLPEEGLKFMVYLQKENIIDESGMPKERFSAEFPKEGPSILRIQQVVRGDSAAYFCASSLGGLAGEQFFGPGTRLTVL.

The chain has TRBV7-8 and TRBJ2-7; unclear D gene. Germline values: CDR1 SGHVS, CDR2 FQNEAQ. Trimming shortened V by 2 bases and J by 2 bases, and 7 bases separated the two germline ends. This CDR3 has 13 residues. The CDR3 DNA reads TGTGCCAGCAGCTTACAGCTAGCCTACGAGCAGTACTTC. Translation gives CASSLQLAYEQYF.